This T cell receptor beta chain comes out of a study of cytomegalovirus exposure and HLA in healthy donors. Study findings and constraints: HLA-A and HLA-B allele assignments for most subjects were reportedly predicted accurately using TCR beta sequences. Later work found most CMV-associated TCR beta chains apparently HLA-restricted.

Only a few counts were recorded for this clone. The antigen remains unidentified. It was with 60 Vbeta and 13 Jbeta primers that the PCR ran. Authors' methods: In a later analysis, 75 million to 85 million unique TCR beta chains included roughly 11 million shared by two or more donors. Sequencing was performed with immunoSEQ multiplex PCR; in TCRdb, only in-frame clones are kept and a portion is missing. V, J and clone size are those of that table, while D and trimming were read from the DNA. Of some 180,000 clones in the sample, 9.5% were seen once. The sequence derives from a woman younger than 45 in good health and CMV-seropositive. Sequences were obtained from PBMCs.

CDR3 sequence reads: CATWGQGSYEQYF. CDR3 sequence (DNA): TGTGCCACCTGGGGACAGGGGTCCTACGAGCAGTACTTC. The chain joins TRBV10-3 to TRBJ2-7, with 10 bases matching TRBD1. Germline V CDR1 and CDR2: ENHRY, SYGVKD. Losses at the gene ends were 10 bases for V and 1 base for J; bases not matched to a gene: 4. The CDR3 is made up of 13 amino acids.